These 22 T cell receptor beta chains share one sample of origin, sequenced in a study of early T cells in non-severe SARS-CoV-2 infection. TCRdb reprocessed the 5' RACE reads with MiXCR, giving one entry per CDR3 protein. The table includes 25,000 to 35,000 distinct CDR3 sequences, around 4.2% detected once. What was sequenced was whole blood. These receptor sequences come from an adult who was a healthcare worker with PCR-confirmed SARS-CoV-2 infection or an uninfected control (not recorded which).

This clonotype has at least ten counts. This rearrangement joins TRBV6-5 to TRBJ2-5, with unresolved D. The V and J ends lost 2 bases and 2 bases respectively, with 15 bases between them. Germline V gives CDR1 MNHEY, CDR2 SVGAGI. This CDR3 region has 16 residues. DNA for the CDR3: TGTGCCAGCAGTTACCTCGCGTGGGCCCCTCAAGAGACCCAGTACTTC. Its protein product is CASSYLAWAPQETQYF.

This clonotype was recorded at least ten times. The chain links TRBV5-1 to TRBJ1-1, with D maybe TRBD1 (6 bases). V was trimmed by 4 bases and J by 12 bases, leaving 19 bases between them. The CDR3 sequence is 13 residues long. CDR1 SGHRS and CDR2 YFSETQ come from the germline V gene. The CDR3 DNA reads TGCGCCAGCAGCCCTGGAGGCGGGGGGCGAACTTTCTTT. The encoded protein is CASSPGGGGRTFF.

The J gene is TRBJ2-3, the V gene TRBV6-2 or TRBV6-3, with D possibly called TRBD1 or TRBD2 (5 bases each). The CDR3 sequence is 11 residues long. Germline V CDR1 and CDR2: MNHEY, SVGEGT. Trimming stripped 4 bases from V and 6 bases from J, with 5 bases between. DNA for the CDR3: TGTGCCAGCAGTTGGGGGGATACGCAGTATTTT. Its translation: CASSWGDTQYF.

Many counts were recorded for this clonotype. The chain links TRBV19 to TRBJ2-2, with 7 bases aligning to TRBD1. The CDR3 consists of 14 residues. Per the germline V gene, CDR1 is LNHDA and CDR2 is SQIVND (reference sequence). After removal of 9 bases from V and 1 base from J, the junction contained 5 bases not matched to a gene. The CDR3 nucleotides read TGTGCCAGCAGGGGACAGAAGAACACCGGGGAGCTGTTTTTT. Encoded protein: CASRGQKNTGELFF.

This clonotype was recorded many times. The chain links TRBV20-1 to TRBJ2-2; D possibly corresponds to TRBD2 (6 bases). Germline lookup yields CDR1 DFQATT and CDR2 SNEGSKA (reference sequence). Trimming left V 6 bases short and J 4 bases short, with 12 bases between. The CDR3 has 13 amino acids. DNA for the CDR3: TGCAGTGCACCAAGCGGGCTCACCGGGGAGCTGTTTTTT. Encoded protein: CSAPSGLTGELFF.

This rearrangement joins TRBV13 to TRBJ2-1; D possibly corresponds to TRBD2 (5 bases). The CDR3 is 17 residues long. Trimming pared 0 bases from V and 0 bases from J, leaving 12 bases between. Germline V gene sequence: CDR1 PRHDT, CDR2 FYEKMQ (reference sequence). CDR3 sequence reads: CASSLGPPGSSYNEQFF. The CDR3, as DNA: TGTGCCAGCAGCTTAGGCCCCCCGGGGAGCTCCTACAATGAGCAGTTCTTC.

This clonotype was seen ten or more times. Here the CDR3 reads CASSHSRLRDPPDTQYF. CDR3 nucleotides: TGTGCCAGCAGCCACTCCCGACTAAGGGATCCCCCAGATACGCAGTATTTT. The chain carries TRBV7-9 and TRBJ2-3; a possible D gene is TRBD2 (5 bases). The V gene's germline CDR1 is SEHNR and CDR2 FQNEAQ (reference sequence). This CDR3 is built from 17 residues. V lost 5 bases, J lost 4 bases, and 22 bases lay in between.

At least ten counts were recorded for this clonotype. The chain couples TRBV5-4 to TRBJ2-5, with D possibly matching TRBD2 (5 bases). This CDR3 has 13 amino acids. V was pared by 4 bases and J by 2 bases, with 9 bases between. The germline V gene encodes CDR1 SGHNT and CDR2 YYREEE (reference sequence). CDR3 sequence (DNA): TGTGCCAGCAGCACCCCGGGGCAAGAGACCCAGTACTTC. Translation gives CASSTPGQETQYF.

This clonotype was seen repeatedly, ten times or more. This chain uses TRBV11-2 with TRBJ2-1, with TRBD1 matching 10 bases. Germline assignment: CDR1 SGHAT and CDR2 FQNNGV. This CDR3 is 15 amino acids long. V lost 3 bases and J lost 1; bases outside the gene matches: 0. As DNA, the CDR3 is TGTGCCAGCAGCTTGGGACAGGGGTCCTACAATGAGCAGTTCTTC. This sequence encodes CASSLGQGSYNEQFF.

This clonotype was recorded many times. The chain recombines TRBV27 with TRBJ2-7, with 7 positions matching TRBD1. V trimming: 3 bases; J trimming: 3 bases; junction bases outside the gene matches: 2. The CDR3 loop spans 13 amino acids. The germline V gene has CDR1 MNHEY and CDR2 SMNVEV (reference sequence). The chain's CDR3 is CASSFRDSYEQYF. In DNA, the CDR3 is TGTGCCAGCAGTTTTCGGGACAGCTACGAGCAGTACTTC.

This clonotype was seen a handful of times. V usage is TRBV9 and J usage is TRBJ2-2, with TRBD2 matching over 12 bases. Germline lookup yields CDR1 SGDLS and CDR2 YYNGEE. The CDR3 contains 18 residues. After removal of 3 bases from V and 1 base from J, the junction contained 7 bases not matched to a gene. CDR3 in amino acids: CASSASTSGRLNTGELFF. The CDR3, as DNA: TGTGCCAGCAGCGCCTCGACTAGCGGGAGATTGAACACCGGGGAGCTGTTTTTT. Complete variable domain (other parts from reference TRBV9 and TRBJ2-2): DSGVTQTPKHLITATGQRVTLRCSPRSGDLSVYWYQQSLDQGLQFLIQYYNGEERAKGNILERFSAQQFPDLHSELNLSSLELGDSALYFCASSASTSGRLNTGELFFGEGSRLTVL.

The chain joins TRBV14 to TRBJ2-4; weak D call: TRBD1 (6 bases). Germline V CDR1 and CDR2: SGHDN, FVKESK. CDR3 length: 16 amino acids. V was pared by 1 base and J by 0 bases, with 10 bases between. CDR3 DNA sequence: TGTGCCAGCAGCCAAGCAGGGGCTTTAGCCAAAAACATTCAGTACTTC. Its protein is CASSQAGALAKNIQYF.

The table lists this clonotype with many counts. The J gene is TRBJ1-6, the V gene TRBV7-9; no clear D. The CDR3 has 14 amino acids. From germline, CDR1 is SEHNR and CDR2 FQNEAQ (reference sequence). Deletions cut 5 bases from V and 4 bases from J, with 9 bases between. The CDR3 DNA sequence: TGTGCCAGCAGCCTGGACCCTTATAATTCACCCCTCCACTTT. Its protein product is CASSLDPYNSPLHF.

The table lists this clonotype with many counts. V and J are TRBV12-2 and TRBJ1-5. TRBV12-2 is classified as a pseudogene. There are 15 residues in the CDR3. The CDR3 nucleotides are TGTGCAAGTCGCTTAATTGTGCCTGCGGGTCGGCCCCAGCATTTT. This encodes CASRLIVPAGRPQHF.

Many counts were recorded for this clonotype. The chain joins TRBV5-4 to TRBJ2-2; D unresolved. There are 17 residues in the CDR3. V shed 2 bases and J shed 1 base, with 15 bases lying between them. Germline CDR1 is SGHNT and CDR2 is YYREEE (reference sequence). The CDR3 loop is CASSFRVQTGNTGELFF. The CDR3, as DNA: TGTGCCAGCAGCTTTCGGGTGCAAACGGGGAACACCGGGGAGCTGTTTTTT.

This clonotype was observed a few times. J is TRBJ2-5 and V is TRBV9; 7 bases agree with TRBD2. The CDR3 runs to 14 residues. Germline CDR1 and CDR2: SGDLS and YYNGEE. The ends lost 4 bases at V and 6 bases at J; junction bases unmatched: 9. The CDR3 nucleotides are TGTGCCAGCAGCCTTGATTCGGGGGGAAAGACCCAGTACTTC. This encodes CASSLDSGGKTQYF.

This clonotype was recorded many times. This chain joins TRBV27 and TRBJ2-7; 8 bases are a match to TRBD2. Germline V gives CDR1 MNHEY, CDR2 SMNVEV (reference sequence). This CDR3 spans 14 amino acids. Germline trimming cut 5 bases from V and 1 base from J; bases unmatched to any gene: 4. Written as DNA, the CDR3 is TGTGCCAGCAGTAGCGGGAGTTGGTCCTACGAGCAGTACTTC. Translation gives CASSSGSWSYEQYF.

The table lists this clonotype with many counts. The V gene is TRBV20-1, the J gene TRBJ2-2, with 15 bases aligning to TRBD2. Germline assignment: CDR1 DFQATT and CDR2 SNEGSKA (reference sequence). This CDR3 is built from 16 residues. Trimming cost V 2 bases and J 4 bases; bases outside gene matches: 2. DNA of the CDR3: TGCAGTGCTAGACGGACTAGCGGGGGGGTCACCGGGGAGCTGTTTTTT. Protein product: CSARRTSGGVTGELFF.

At least ten counts were recorded for this clonotype. The chain carries TRBV6-5 and TRBJ2-1; the D is unclear. CDR3 length: 18 residues. Between the trimmed V and J ends, which lost 1 base and 3 bases, there was a span of 19 bases. CDR1 is MNHEY and CDR2 is SVGAGI in the germline V gene. CDR3 residues: CASSYCQLESYNYNEQFF. The CDR3 bases are TGTGCCAGCAGTTACTGTCAGCTAGAATCCTATAACTACAATGAGCAGTTCTTC.

This clonotype occurred many times. The CDR3 is CSVLGQRDGYTF. The CDR3, as DNA: TGCAGCGTTCTAGGACAACGCGATGGCTACACCTTC. This chain connects TRBV29-1 to TRBJ1-2, with D tentatively TRBD1 (5 bases). The V gene lost 5 bases and the J gene lost 6 bases, with 13 bases spanning the gap. Germline V gives CDR1 SQVTM, CDR2 ANQGSEA. CDR3 size: 12 residues.

The sample holds many counts of this clonotype. The chain links TRBV7-2 to TRBJ2-5, with a tentative D call TRBD1 (5 bases). Germline CDR1 reads SGHTA; CDR2 reads FQGNSA. This CDR3 region has 15 residues. Deletions cut 1 base from V and 1 base from J, with 10 bases between. CDR3 loop: CASSLVDRSQETQYF. The CDR3 coding sequence is TGTGCCAGCAGCTTAGTTGACAGAAGCCAAGAGACCCAGTACTTC.

This clonotype was counted at least ten times. V and J are TRBV12-3 or TRBV12-4 and TRBJ2-1; TRBD1 aligns across 7 bases. Unmatched junction bases numbered 15, after V lost 6 bases and J lost 4 bases. CDR3 size: 17 residues. The CDR3 nucleotides are TGTGCCAGCAGCCTCGGACCTCAGGGGGTCTTTTACAATGAGCAGTTCTTC. Amino acids: CASSLGPQGVFYNEQFF.